The next 4 T cell receptor beta chains were all read from a single sample in a study of blood T cells in healthy people across ages. Together with a sample-barcoded 5' primer, a J-beta primer mix was included in a second PCR lasting about 6 to 12 cycles. Via MiXCR, TCRdb re-called the 5' RACE reads, giving one row per CDR3 protein. Among roughly 640,000 distinct CDR3 sequences listed, approximately 30% were seen once. The sample consisted of blood. Receptors originate from a woman of 80 years or more in good health.

To note about this clonotype: This may stem from a read error, because a much larger clone lies one nucleotide away. The V call is TRBV3-1, the J call TRBJ2-5; no firm D call. The germline V gene encodes CDR1 LGHDT and CDR2 YNNKEL (reference sequence). The CDR3 is made up of 12 amino acids. Trimming removed 3 bases from V and 3 bases from J, with 5 bases in between. The CDR3 nucleotides read TGTGCCAGCAGCCACCAAGAAGAGACCCAGTACTTC. Translating gives CASSHQEETQYF.

This clonotype has only a few counts. Since a much larger clone is just one base distant, this may be a read error. This chain links TRBV7-9 with TRBJ2-3, with 8 bases lining up with TRBD1. Germline CDR1 SEHNR, CDR2 FQNEAQ (reference sequence). This CDR3 contains 17 residues. The DNA of the CDR3 is TGTGCCGGCAGCCCAGGGAGGACAGGGCCCAAGATGGATACGCAGTATTTT. Protein product: CAGSPGRTGPKMDTQYF.

About this clonotype: Possible read error: a much larger clone is one base away. The chain is built from TRBV27 and TRBJ2-2; D is possibly TRBD2 (6 bases). The CDR3 has 12 amino acids. CDR1 is MNHEY and CDR2 is SMNVEV in the germline V gene (reference sequence). The CDR3 region has the DNA TGTGCCAGCAGTTTTCGCACCGGGGGGCTGTTTTTT. Its protein is CASSFRTGGLFF.

The gene calls are TRBV2 and TRBJ2-1; 10 bases agree with TRBD2. CDR1 SNHLY and CDR2 FYNNEI come from the germline V gene. The V segment lost 4 bases and the J segment 5 bases; nucleotides outside the gene matches: 5. The CDR3 totals 15 residues. The CDR3 sequence is CASSGLLAGNNEQFF. DNA for the CDR3: TGTGCCAGCAGTGGGTTACTAGCGGGGAACAATGAGCAGTTCTTC.